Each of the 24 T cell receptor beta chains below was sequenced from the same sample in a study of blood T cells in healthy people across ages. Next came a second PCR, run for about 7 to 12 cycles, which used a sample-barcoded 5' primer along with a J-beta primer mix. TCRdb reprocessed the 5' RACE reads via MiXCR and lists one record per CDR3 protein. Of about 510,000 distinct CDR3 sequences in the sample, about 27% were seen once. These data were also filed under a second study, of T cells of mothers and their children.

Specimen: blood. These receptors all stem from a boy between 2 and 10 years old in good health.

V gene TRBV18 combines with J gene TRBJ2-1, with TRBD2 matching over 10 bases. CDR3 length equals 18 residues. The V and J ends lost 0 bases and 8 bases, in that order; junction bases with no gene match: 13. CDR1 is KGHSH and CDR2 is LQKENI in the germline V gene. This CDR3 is CASSPPLTSGAPAHEQFF. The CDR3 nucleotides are TGTGCCAGCTCACCACCGTTAACTAGCGGGGCTCCGGCCCATGAGCAGTTCTTC.

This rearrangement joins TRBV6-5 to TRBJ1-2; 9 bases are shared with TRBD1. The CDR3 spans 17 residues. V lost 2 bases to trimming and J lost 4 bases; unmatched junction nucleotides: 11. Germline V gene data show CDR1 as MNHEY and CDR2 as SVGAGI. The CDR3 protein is CASSYPLGQGGGYGYTF. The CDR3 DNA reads TGTGCCAGCAGTTACCCCCTGGGACAGGGCGGCGGCTATGGCTACACCTTC.

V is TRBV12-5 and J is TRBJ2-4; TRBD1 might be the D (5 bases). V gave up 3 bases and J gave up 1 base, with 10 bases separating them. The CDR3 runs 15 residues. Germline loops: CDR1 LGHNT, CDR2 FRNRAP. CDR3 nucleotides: TGTGCTAGTGGTTTCTCCGACAGCGCCAAAAACATTCAGTACTTC. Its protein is CASGFSDSAKNIQYF.

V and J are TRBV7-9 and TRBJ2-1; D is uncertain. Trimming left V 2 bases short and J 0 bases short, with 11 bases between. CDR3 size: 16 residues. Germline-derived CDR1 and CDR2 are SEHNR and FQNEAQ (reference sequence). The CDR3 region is CASSLSVGTSYNEQFF. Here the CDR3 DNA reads TGTGCCAGCAGCTTAAGTGTGGGAACCTCCTACAATGAGCAGTTCTTC.

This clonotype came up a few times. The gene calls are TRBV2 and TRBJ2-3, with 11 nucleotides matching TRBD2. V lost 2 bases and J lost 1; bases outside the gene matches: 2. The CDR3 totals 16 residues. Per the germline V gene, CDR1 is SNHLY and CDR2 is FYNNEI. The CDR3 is CASSERSGGGTDTQYF. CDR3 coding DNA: TGTGCCAGCAGTGAACGTAGCGGGGGGGGCACAGATACGCAGTATTTT. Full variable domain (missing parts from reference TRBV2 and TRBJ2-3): EPEVTQTPSHQVTQMGQEVILRCVPISNHLYFYWYRQILGQKVEFLVSFYNNEISEKSEIFDDQFSVERPDGSNFTLKIRSTKLEDSAMYFCASSERSGGGTDTQYFGPGTRLTVL.

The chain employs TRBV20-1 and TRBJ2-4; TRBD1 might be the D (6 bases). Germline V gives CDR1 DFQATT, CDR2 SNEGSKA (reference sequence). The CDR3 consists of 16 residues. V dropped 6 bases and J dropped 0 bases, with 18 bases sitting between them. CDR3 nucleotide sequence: TGCAGTGCGAGAAACAGGGATGAGATAGCCAAAAACATTCAGTACTTC. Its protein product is CSARNRDEIAKNIQYF.

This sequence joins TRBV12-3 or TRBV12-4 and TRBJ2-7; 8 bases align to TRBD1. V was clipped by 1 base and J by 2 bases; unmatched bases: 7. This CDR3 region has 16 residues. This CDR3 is CASSLDIQGAAYEQYF. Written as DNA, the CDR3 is TGTGCCAGCAGTTTAGATATTCAGGGGGCTGCCTACGAGCAGTACTTC.

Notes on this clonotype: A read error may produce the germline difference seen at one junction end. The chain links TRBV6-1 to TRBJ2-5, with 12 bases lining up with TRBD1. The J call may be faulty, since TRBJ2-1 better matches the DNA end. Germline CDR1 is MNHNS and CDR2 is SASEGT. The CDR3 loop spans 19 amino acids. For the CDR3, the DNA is TGTGCCAGCAGTCCTAGAGGGGGGTCCGGGACAGGGGGCTACAATGGGCAGTTCTTC. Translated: CASSPRGGSGTGGYNGQFF.

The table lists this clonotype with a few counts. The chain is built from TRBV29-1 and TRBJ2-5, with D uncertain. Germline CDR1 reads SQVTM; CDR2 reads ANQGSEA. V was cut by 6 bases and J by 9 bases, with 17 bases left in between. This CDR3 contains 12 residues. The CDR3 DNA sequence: TGCAGCGTAGAAACCCCAGGAATGGCCCAGTACTTC. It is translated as CSVETPGMAQYF.

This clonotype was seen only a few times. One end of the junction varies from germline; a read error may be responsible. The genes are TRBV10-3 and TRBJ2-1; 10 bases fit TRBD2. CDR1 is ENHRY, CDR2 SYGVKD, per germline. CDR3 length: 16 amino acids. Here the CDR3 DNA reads TGTGCCATCACGCCGCTAGCGGGAGTCTCCCACAATGAGCAGTTCTTC. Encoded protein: CAITPLAGVSHNEQFF.

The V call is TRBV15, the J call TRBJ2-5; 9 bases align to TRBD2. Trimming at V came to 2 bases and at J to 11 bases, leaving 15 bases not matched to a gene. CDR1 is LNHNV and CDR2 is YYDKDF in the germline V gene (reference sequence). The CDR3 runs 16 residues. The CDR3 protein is CATSRIAGVSSYKQYF. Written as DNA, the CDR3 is TGTGCCACCAGCAGAATAGCGGGGGTTAGCTCCTACAAGCAGTACTTC.

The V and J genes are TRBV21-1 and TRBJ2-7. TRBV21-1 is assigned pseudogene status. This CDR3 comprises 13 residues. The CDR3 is CASIGSDSYEQYF. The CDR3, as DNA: TGTGCCAGCATCGGCAGCGACTCCTACGAGCAGTACTTC.

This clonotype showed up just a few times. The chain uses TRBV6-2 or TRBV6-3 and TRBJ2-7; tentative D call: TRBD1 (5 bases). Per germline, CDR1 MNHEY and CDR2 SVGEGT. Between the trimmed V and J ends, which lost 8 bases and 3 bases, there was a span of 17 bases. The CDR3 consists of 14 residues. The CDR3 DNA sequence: TGTGCCAGCTCCGGACACCTCTGGGACTACGAGCAGTACTTC. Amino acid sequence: CASSGHLWDYEQYF.

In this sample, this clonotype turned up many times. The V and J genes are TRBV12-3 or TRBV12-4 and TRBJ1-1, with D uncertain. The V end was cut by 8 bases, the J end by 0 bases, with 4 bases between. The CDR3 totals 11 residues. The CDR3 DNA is TGTGCCAGCCAGATGAACACTGAAGCTTTCTTT. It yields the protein CASQMNTEAFF.

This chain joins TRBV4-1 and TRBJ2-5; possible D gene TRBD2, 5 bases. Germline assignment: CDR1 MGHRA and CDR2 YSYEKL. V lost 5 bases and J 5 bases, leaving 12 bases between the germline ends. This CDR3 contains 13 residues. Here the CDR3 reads CASSTSWEETQYF. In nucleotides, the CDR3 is TGCGCCAGCAGCACTAGTTGGGAGGAGACCCAGTACTTC.

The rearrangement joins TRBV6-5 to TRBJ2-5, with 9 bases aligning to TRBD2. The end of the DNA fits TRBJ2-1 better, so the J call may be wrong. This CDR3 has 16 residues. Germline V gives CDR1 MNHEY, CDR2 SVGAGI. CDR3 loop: CASSYIAGAKYNEQFF. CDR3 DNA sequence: TGTGCCAGCAGTTACATAGCGGGGGCCAAATACAATGAGCAGTTCTTC.

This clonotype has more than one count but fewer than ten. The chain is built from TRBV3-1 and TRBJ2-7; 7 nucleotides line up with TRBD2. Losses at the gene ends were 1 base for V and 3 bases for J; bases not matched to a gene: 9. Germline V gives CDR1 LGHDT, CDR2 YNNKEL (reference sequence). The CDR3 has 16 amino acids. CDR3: CASSQGGRVLLYEQYF. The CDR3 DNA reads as TGTGCCAGCAGCCAAGGGGGGAGGGTCCTTCTCTACGAGCAGTACTTC.

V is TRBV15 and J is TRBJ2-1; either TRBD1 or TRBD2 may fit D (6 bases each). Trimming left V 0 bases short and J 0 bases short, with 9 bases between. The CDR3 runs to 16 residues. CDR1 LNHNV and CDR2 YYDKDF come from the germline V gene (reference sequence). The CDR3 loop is CATSRDPGASYNEQFF. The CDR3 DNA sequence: TGTGCCACCAGCAGAGATCCGGGGGCCTCCTACAATGAGCAGTTCTTC.

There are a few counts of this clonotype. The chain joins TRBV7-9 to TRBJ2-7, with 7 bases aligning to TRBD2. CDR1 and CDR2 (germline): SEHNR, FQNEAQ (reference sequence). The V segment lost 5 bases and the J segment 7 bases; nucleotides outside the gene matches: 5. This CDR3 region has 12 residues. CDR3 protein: CASSRGSKEQYF. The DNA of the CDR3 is TGTGCCAGCAGCCGCGGGAGTAAGGAGCAGTACTTC. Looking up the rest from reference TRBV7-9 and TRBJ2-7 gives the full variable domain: DTGVSQNPRHKITKRGQNVTFRCDPISEHNRLYWYRQTLGQGPEFLTYFQNEAQLEKSRLLSDRFSAERPKGSFSTLEIQRTEQGDSAMYLCASSRGSKEQYFGPGTRLTVT.

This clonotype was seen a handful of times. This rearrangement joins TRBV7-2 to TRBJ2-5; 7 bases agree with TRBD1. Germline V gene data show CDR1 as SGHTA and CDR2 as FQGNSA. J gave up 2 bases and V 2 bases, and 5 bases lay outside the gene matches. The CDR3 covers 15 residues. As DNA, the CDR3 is TGTGCCAGCAGCTTAAGTGGGACAGTACAAGAGACCCAGTACTTC. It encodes CASSLSGTVQETQYF.

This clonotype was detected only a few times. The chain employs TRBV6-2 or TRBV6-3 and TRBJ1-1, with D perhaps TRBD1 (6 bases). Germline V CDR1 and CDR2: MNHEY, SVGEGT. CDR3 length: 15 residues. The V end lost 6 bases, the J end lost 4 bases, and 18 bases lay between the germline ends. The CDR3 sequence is CASRAKGGRSTEAFF. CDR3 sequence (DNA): TGTGCCAGCAGGGCGAAGGGGGGTAGGAGCACTGAAGCTTTCTTT.

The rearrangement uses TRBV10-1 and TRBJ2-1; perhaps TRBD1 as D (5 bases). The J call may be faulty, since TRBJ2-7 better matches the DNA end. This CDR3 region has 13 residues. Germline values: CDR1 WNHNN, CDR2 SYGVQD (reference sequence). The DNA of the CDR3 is TGCGCCAGCAGTGCGGCAGGGCTAAACGAGCAGTACTTC. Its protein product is CASSAAGLNEQYF.

The chain's CDR3 is CASSTQGGEQYF. In DNA, the CDR3 is TGTGCCAGCAGCACCCAAGGGGGCGAGCAGTACTTC. The chain couples TRBV3-1 to TRBJ2-7; perhaps TRBD1 as D (6 bases). CDR3 length equals 12 residues. Germline CDR1 is LGHDT and CDR2 is YNNKEL (reference sequence). V lost 5 bases and J 6 bases, leaving 11 bases between the germline ends.

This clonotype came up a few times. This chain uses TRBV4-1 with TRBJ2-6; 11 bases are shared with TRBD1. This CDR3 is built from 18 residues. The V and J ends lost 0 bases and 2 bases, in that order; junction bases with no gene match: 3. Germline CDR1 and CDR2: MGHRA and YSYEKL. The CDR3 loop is CASSQETGQGAGANVLTF. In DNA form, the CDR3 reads TGCGCCAGCAGCCAAGAGACGGGACAGGGGGCTGGGGCCAACGTCCTGACTTTC.